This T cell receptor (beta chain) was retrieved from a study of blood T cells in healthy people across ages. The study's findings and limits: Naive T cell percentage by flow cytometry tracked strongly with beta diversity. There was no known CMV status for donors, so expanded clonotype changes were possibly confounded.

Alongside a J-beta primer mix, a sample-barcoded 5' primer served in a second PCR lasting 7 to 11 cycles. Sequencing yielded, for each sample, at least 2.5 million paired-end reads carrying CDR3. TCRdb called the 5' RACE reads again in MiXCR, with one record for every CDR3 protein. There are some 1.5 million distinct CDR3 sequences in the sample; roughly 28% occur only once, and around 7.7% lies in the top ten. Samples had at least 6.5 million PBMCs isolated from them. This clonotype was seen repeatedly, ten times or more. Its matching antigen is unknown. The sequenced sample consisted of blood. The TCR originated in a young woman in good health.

CDR3 amino acids: CASSQQLGPMNTEAFF. CDR3 DNA sequence: TGCGCCAGCAGCCAACAACTAGGGCCGATGAACACTGAAGCTTTCTTT. The chain employs TRBV4-3 and TRBJ1-1; D gene uncertain. Deletions cut 2 bases from V and 0 bases from J, with 13 bases between. Germline assignment: CDR1 LGHNA and CDR2 YSLEER. CDR3 length: 16 residues.